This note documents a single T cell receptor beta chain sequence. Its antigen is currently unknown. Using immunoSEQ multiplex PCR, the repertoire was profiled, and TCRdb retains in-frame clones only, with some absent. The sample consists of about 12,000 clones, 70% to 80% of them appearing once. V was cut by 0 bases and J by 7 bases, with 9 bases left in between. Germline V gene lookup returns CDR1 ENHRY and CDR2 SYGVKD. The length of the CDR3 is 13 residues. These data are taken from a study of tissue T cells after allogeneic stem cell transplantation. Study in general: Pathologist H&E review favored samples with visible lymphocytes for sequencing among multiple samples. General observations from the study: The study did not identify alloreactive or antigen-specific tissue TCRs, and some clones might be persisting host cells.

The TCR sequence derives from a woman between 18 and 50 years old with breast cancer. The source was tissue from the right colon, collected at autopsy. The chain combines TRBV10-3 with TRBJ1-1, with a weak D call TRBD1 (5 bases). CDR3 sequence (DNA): TGTGCCATCAGTGAGTCGACAGAGAATGAAGCTTTCTTT. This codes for CAISESTENEAFF.